This TCR beta chain derives from a study of blood T cell repertoires in COVID-19. Study in general: Italy, Spain and the United States were the sources of the convalescent and acute COVID-19 samples.

This CDR3 is 16 amino acids long. Germline trimming cut 6 bases from V and 4 bases from J; bases unmatched to any gene: 14. Germline lookup yields CDR1 LGHDT and CDR2 YNNKEL (reference sequence). This table comes from immunoSEQ multiplex PCR, and its TCRdb copy is limited to in-frame clones, with some not included. The sample has approximately 380,000 clones; about 85% are singletons. The chain links TRBV3-1 (or the pseudogene TRBV3-2) to TRBJ2-5; 7 positions match TRBD2. Sequenced sample: peripheral blood. The TCR sequence derives from a woman between 18 and 29 years old with acute or convalescent COVID-19. This chain's CDR3 is CASSPRLAGMGETQYF. The CDR3 bases are TGTGCCAGCAGTCCACGACTAGCAGGGATGGGAGAGACCCAGTACTTC.